These 27 T cell receptor beta chains were all obtained from the same sample, sequenced in a study of post-analysis software for immune sequencing data. Study-wide results and limits: Five TRBV segments, TRBV5-6, TRBV5-1 and TRBV20-1 among them, were found more frequent in patients than controls.

The TCR beta cDNA libraries carried unique molecular identifiers. TCRdb analysed the PCR reads with MiXCR anew, one entry per CDR3 protein. The sample carries fewer than 850,000 distinct CDR3 sequences, roughly 50% recorded once. These TCRs' antigens remain unknown. The sequencing sample was made of blood. The receptors were sampled from a girl between 5 and 17 years old with multiple sclerosis.

The chain is built from TRBV11-2 and TRBJ1-1; D is ambiguous. Trimming shortened V by 0 bases and J by 6 bases, and 11 bases separated the two germline ends. The CDR3 sequence is 14 residues long. Germline CDR1 and CDR2: SGHAT and FQNNGV. CDR3 nucleotides: TGTGCCAGCAGCTTAGATATTTGGAGGGCTGAAGCTTTCTTT. It is translated as CASSLDIWRAEAFF.

The rearrangement links TRBV6-1 to TRBJ2-3; TRBD1 aligns across 12 bases. CDR1 is MNHNS and CDR2 is SASEGT in the germline V gene. Unmatched junction bases numbered 6, after V lost 4 bases and J lost 4 bases. The CDR3 is 16 amino acids. The CDR3 reads CASSALGTGGADTQYF. The CDR3 DNA is TGTGCCAGCAGTGCTCTAGGGACAGGGGGCGCAGATACGCAGTATTTT.

This clonotype was picked up a small number of times. The rearrangement joins TRBV6-1 to TRBJ2-3; D call uncertain. This CDR3 spans 16 amino acids. Between the trimmed V and J ends, which lost 6 bases and 3 bases, there was a span of 19 bases. Germline assignment: CDR1 MNHNS and CDR2 SASEGT. CDR3: CASSQKGFSETDTQYF. In nucleotides, the CDR3 is TGTGCCAGCAGCCAAAAAGGCTTTTCCGAGACAGATACGCAGTATTTT.

In its sample, this clonotype was seen once. The chain couples TRBV6-2 or TRBV6-3 to TRBJ2-1; tentative D call: TRBD2 (5 bases). The J call is in doubt because the DNA end fits TRBJ2-7 better. This CDR3 comprises 13 residues. Germline V gives CDR1 MNHEY, CDR2 SVGEGT. CDR3 bases: TGTGCCAGCAGACCGGACGGGACCTACGAGCAGTACTTC. Encoded protein: CASRPDGTYEQYF.

This clonotype was detected only a few times. This chain connects TRBV6-6 to TRBJ2-1; 12 nucleotides agree with TRBD2. CDR3 length equals 14 residues. Trimming removed 5 bases from V and 7 bases from J; junction bases left unmatched: 3. Germline CDR1 and CDR2: MNHNY and SVGAGI (reference sequence). CDR3: CASSQLAGGNEQFF. The CDR3 nucleotides read TGTGCCAGCAGTCAGCTAGCGGGAGGGAATGAGCAGTTCTTC.

The CDR3 protein is CAFKPEAFF. CDR3 nucleotides: TGTGCCTTCAAGCCTGAAGCTTTCTTT. The V and J genes are TRBV2 and TRBJ1-1; D unclear. Germline CDR1 is SNHLY and CDR2 is FYNNEI. The ends were cut back, 11 bases at V and 6 bases at J, with 7 bases in the middle. The CDR3 length is 9 residues.

This clonotype appeared a few times. CDR3 sequence (DNA): TGTGCCAGCAGTTACTCGATGCCACAAAGCTCCTACAATGAGCAGTTCTTC. This encodes CASSYSMPQSSYNEQFF. V usage is TRBV6-6 and J usage is TRBJ2-1; no firm D call. The CDR3 totals 17 residues. Germline CDR1 MNHNY, CDR2 SVGAGI (reference sequence). V was pared by 0 bases and J by 0 bases, with 12 bases between.

This clonotype has more than one count but fewer than ten. The V gene is TRBV9, the J gene TRBJ1-2; maybe TRBD1 (6 bases). Trimming cost V 0 bases and J 4 bases, with 19 bases left between them. This CDR3 contains 17 residues. Looked up from germline, CDR1 is SGDLS and CDR2 is YYNGEE. The CDR3 DNA sequence: TGTGCCAGCAGCGTAGAAGGCAGGGCTAAGGGGGGCTATGGCTACACCTTC. It translates to CASSVEGRAKGGYGYTF.

V usage is TRBV4-3 and J usage is TRBJ1-4; TRBD1 might be the D (6 bases). The CDR3 loop spans 19 amino acids. The germline V and J ends were trimmed by 1 base and 1 base, with 19 bases remaining between them. Germline V gives CDR1 LGHNA, CDR2 YSLEER. The CDR3 region is CASSQGTRGRELTNEKLFF. CDR3 DNA: TGCGCCAGCAGCCAAGGGACCAGGGGTAGAGAGTTAACTAATGAAAAACTGTTTTTT.

CDR3 coding DNA: TGTGCCAGCAGCCTCGGGGGGATTGAAGAGCAGTTCTTC. It specifies CASSLGGIEEQFF. This chain joins TRBV7-9 and TRBJ2-1, with 7 bases that match TRBD2. Germline CDR1 SEHNR, CDR2 FQNEAQ (reference sequence). The CDR3 has 13 residues. The V and J ends lost 5 bases and 10 bases, in that order; junction bases with no gene match: 8.

As to this clonotype: Relative to the germline gene, one junction end is altered; a read error may explain this. The chain couples TRBV4-1 to TRBJ1-1; TRBD1 aligns across 10 bases. The CDR3 sequence is 15 residues long. Per germline, CDR1 MGHRA and CDR2 YSYEKL. CDR3 protein: CASSQPTGGLTGAFF. Written as DNA, the CDR3 is TGCGCCAGCAGCCAACCGACAGGGGGCTTAACTGGAGCTTTCTTT.

This chain connects TRBV9 to TRBJ1-5, with 8 bases matching TRBD1. The CDR3 is 14 residues long. V gave up 0 bases and J gave up 4 bases; unmatched junction bases: 0. Germline V gives CDR1 SGDLS, CDR2 YYNGEE. The CDR3: CASSVGDRNQPQHF. The CDR3 nucleotides are TGTGCCAGCAGCGTAGGGGACAGGAATCAGCCCCAGCATTTT.

V gene TRBV6-6 combines with J gene TRBJ2-1; D perhaps matches TRBD2 (6 bases). Trimming removed 8 bases at V and 0 bases at J, with 14 bases between. This CDR3 has 15 residues. From germline, CDR1 is MNHNY and CDR2 SVGAGI (reference sequence). Here the CDR3 reads CASRPSASSYNEQFF. In nucleotides, the CDR3 is TGTGCCAGCCGACCTAGCGCCAGCTCCTACAATGAGCAGTTCTTC.

The chain couples TRBV28 to TRBJ2-1; no firm D call. The CDR3 runs 14 residues. The V and J ends lost 6 bases and 7 bases respectively, with 16 bases between them. In germline, CDR1 is MDHEN, CDR2 SYDVKM. The CDR3 region is CASSFDGPFNEQFF. Here the CDR3 DNA reads TGTGCCAGCAGCTTTGACGGGCCGTTTAATGAGCAGTTCTTC.

This clonotype was seen many times. The chain has TRBV6-1 and TRBJ2-5; no clear D gene. The CDR3 has 12 amino acids. The V gene lost 2 bases and the J gene lost 2 bases, with 3 bases spanning the gap. Germline V gives CDR1 MNHNS, CDR2 SASEGT. DNA of the CDR3: TGTGCCAGCAGTGAACAGCAAGAGACCCAGTACTTC. Translating it yields CASSEQQETQYF.

The chain couples TRBV15 to TRBJ1-1; D remains unclear. Trimming cost V 0 bases and J 1 base, with 3 bases left between them. CDR3 length: 13 amino acids. CDR1 is LNHNV, CDR2 YYDKDF, per germline (reference sequence). The CDR3 nucleotides are TGTGCCACCAGCAGAGAGGGGAACACTGAAGCTTTCTTT. Protein: CATSREGNTEAFF. Variable domain in full (rest from reference TRBV15 and TRBJ1-1): DAMVIQNPRYQVTQFGKPVTLSCSQTLNHNVMYWYQQKSSQAPKLLFHYYDKDFNNEADTPDNFQSRRPNTSFCFLDIRSPGLGDTAMYLCATSREGNTEAFFGQGTRLTVV.

V is TRBV12-3 or TRBV12-4 and J is TRBJ1-5; D is unresolved. Trimming shortened V by 7 bases and J by 7 bases, and 11 bases separated the two germline ends. The CDR3 contains 12 residues. CDR3 nucleotides: TGTGCCAGCACCCTAACGGGGCAGCCCCAGCATTTT. Its protein product is CASTLTGQPQHF.

About this clonotype itself: A much bigger clone sits one base away, suggesting this may be a read error. V gene TRBV29-1 combines with J gene TRBJ1-1, with D tentatively TRBD1 (6 bases). V was clipped by 2 bases and J by 10 bases, with 11 bases between them. The CDR3 is made up of 11 amino acids. Germline lookup yields CDR1 SQVTM and CDR2 ANQGSEA. CDR3 loop: CSVERGSGAFF. The CDR3 nucleotides are TGCAGCGTTGAAAGGGGGTCTGGAGCTTTCTTT.

This clonotype has just a few counts. The J gene is TRBJ1-1, the V gene TRBV6-2 or TRBV6-3; D uncertain. The germline CDR1 and CDR2 sequences are MNHEY and SVGEGT. Between the trimmed V and J ends, which lost 6 bases and 0 bases, there was a span of 11 bases. The CDR3 is 14 residues long. Here the CDR3 reads CASSPYPVNTEAFF. For the CDR3, the DNA is TGTGCCAGCAGCCCCTATCCGGTGAACACTGAAGCTTTCTTT.

The V call is TRBV7-8, the J call TRBJ2-2; tentatively, D is TRBD1 or TRBD2 (5 bases each). V was clipped by 5 bases and J by 5 bases, with 15 bases between them. Germline CDR1 is SGHVS and CDR2 is FQNEAQ. The CDR3 spans 15 residues. Here the CDR3 reads CASSRPGAITGELFF. In DNA form, the CDR3 reads TGTGCCAGCAGCCGACCCGGGGCAATAACCGGGGAGCTGTTTTTT.

V gene TRBV5-5 combines with J gene TRBJ2-4; 8 bases are shared with TRBD2. V was clipped by 4 bases and J by 9 bases; unmatched bases: 3. Per the germline V gene, CDR1 is SGHKS and CDR2 is YYEKEE (reference sequence). The CDR3 loop spans 12 amino acids. The CDR3 sequence: CASSPGGGIQYF. CDR3 bases: TGTGCCAGCAGCCCCGGGGGGGGCATTCAGTACTTC.

This clonotype was seen only a few times. CDR3 protein: CASSFYGQGAGETQYF. CDR3 nucleotide sequence: TGCGCCAGCAGCTTCTACGGACAGGGGGCAGGGGAGACCCAGTACTTC. The rearrangement joins TRBV5-1 to TRBJ2-5, with 11 bases identical to TRBD1. CDR1 SGHRS and CDR2 YFSETQ come from the germline V gene. Unmatched junction bases numbered 8, after V lost 2 bases and J lost 5 bases. This CDR3 region has 16 residues.

This rearrangement joins TRBV20-1 to TRBJ1-1; 7 nucleotides line up with TRBD1. The germline V gene encodes CDR1 DFQATT and CDR2 SNEGSKA (reference sequence). The CDR3 covers 13 residues. After removal of 5 bases from V and 3 bases from J, the junction contained 6 bases not matched to a gene. The CDR3 bases are TGCAGTGCTCGGGCGACAGGGCACACTGAAGCTTTCTTT. Translated: CSARATGHTEAFF.

V gene TRBV7-9 combines with J gene TRBJ1-2; TRBD1 matches at 11 bases. CDR1 and CDR2 from the germline V gene are SEHNR and FQNEAQ (reference sequence). The CDR3 contains 16 residues. Trimming took 3 bases from V and 8 from J; bases not matched to a gene: 11. The CDR3 is CASSLITPGQGEGYTF. Here the CDR3 DNA reads TGTGCCAGCAGCTTGATTACCCCGGGACAGGGGGAGGGCTACACCTTC.

The V call is TRBV10-3, the J call TRBJ2-7; TRBD1 matches 8 bases. Germline V lookup: CDR1 ENHRY, CDR2 SYGVKD. The CDR3 covers 14 residues. V gave up 6 bases and J gave up 4 bases; unmatched junction bases: 8. CDR3 loop: CAIRGIDRGYEQYF. In nucleotides, the CDR3 is TGTGCCATCAGGGGCATAGACAGGGGTTACGAGCAGTACTTC.

CDR3 in amino acids: CASSLATGGNSPLHF. CDR3 coding DNA: TGCGCCAGCAGCTTGGCCACAGGGGGCAATTCACCCCTCCACTTT. This chain joins TRBV5-1 and TRBJ1-6; 9 bases fit TRBD1. Germline CDR1 reads SGHRS; CDR2 reads YFSETQ. The V and J ends lost 0 bases and 7 bases, in that order; junction bases with no gene match: 2. The CDR3 has 15 residues.

This clonotype was counted between two and nine times. The V call is TRBV18, the J call TRBJ2-7, with 8 bases matching TRBD1. Germline CDR1 is KGHSH and CDR2 is LQKENI. After removal of 3 bases from V and 7 bases from J, the junction contained 5 bases not matched to a gene. This CDR3 region has 13 residues. The CDR3 bases are TGTGCCAGCTCACCGGACAGGGTTGGTGAGCAGTACTTC. Amino acids: CASSPDRVGEQYF.